The 32 T cell receptor beta chains presented below share a single source sample, sequenced in a study of tumor-infiltrating lymphocytes in oesophageal squamous cell carcinoma. TCRdb reanalysed the PCR reads using MiXCR and keeps one entry per CDR3 protein. The sample has roughly 20,000 distinct CDR3 sequences, about 50% seen once. Sequenced sample: esophageal tumor tissue. The receptors were gathered from a male donor with esophageal squamous cell carcinoma.

This clonotype was seen a handful of times. The CDR3 DNA reads as TGTGCCAGCTGTCTTGAGACGGTTGACACCGGGGAGCTGTTTTTT. Residues: CASCLETVDTGELFF. The rearrangement joins TRBV7-8 to TRBJ2-2; D not resolved. V dropped 8 bases and J dropped 3 bases, with 16 bases sitting between them. This CDR3 comprises 15 residues. The V gene's germline CDR1 is SGHVS and CDR2 FQNEAQ.

For this clonotype: Because the CDR3 is missing its conserved closing phenylalanine or tryptophan, this is likely a read error. The DNA is left out, because the CDR3 cannot be placed on it with certainty; the CDR3 is given as TCRdb lists it. This chain links TRBV6-6 with TRBJ2-5; the table's D gene call, TRBD1, was not cross checked with the DNA. Germline CDR1 and CDR2: MNHNY and SVGAGI (reference sequence). The CDR3 numbers 16 amino acids, ends counted. The CDR3: CASSYSDKTDGYTFGS.

This clonotype was seen repeatedly, ten times or more. Because it lacks the conserved phenylalanine or tryptophan at the end, this CDR3 is likely a read error. No DNA is shown, since the ends of the CDR3 on it are uncertain; the CDR3 is the one TCRdb lists. The V gene is TRBV7-2, the J gene TRBJ2-7; the table's D call TRBD1 went unverified against the DNA. From its first to its last residue, the CDR3 has 16 amino acids. The germline gives CDR1 SGHTA, CDR2 FQGNSA. The CDR3 sequence: CASSLSQGGYGYTFGS.

This clonotype turned up a few times. The chain links TRBV7-2 to TRBJ2-7; D call uncertain. Germline-derived CDR1 and CDR2 are SGHTA and FQGNSA. This CDR3 is built from 10 residues. V was cut by 3 bases and J by 4 bases, with 1 base left in between. The chain's CDR3 is CASSFYEQYF. In nucleotides, the CDR3 is TGTGCCAGCAGCTTTTACGAGCAGTACTTC.

This clonotype has more than one count but fewer than ten. The CDR3 is CASSLARGPNTGELFF. CDR3 nucleotides: TGTGCCAGCAGCTTAGCCAGGGGGCCAAACACCGGGGAGCTGTTTTTT. The chain is built from TRBV7-6 and TRBJ2-2; 8 positions match TRBD1. The V gene's germline CDR1 is SGHVS and CDR2 FNYEAQ. This CDR3 comprises 16 residues. V lost 0 bases and J lost 2; bases outside the gene matches: 2.

This clonotype was seen only a few times. The chain couples TRBV7-2 to TRBJ2-1; D call uncertain. Germline V gives CDR1 SGHTA, CDR2 FQGNSA. The CDR3 covers 15 residues. V lost 1 base to trimming and J lost 4 bases, with 11 bases between them. The CDR3 sequence: CASSLDLGYYNEQFF. DNA for the CDR3: TGTGCCAGCAGCTTAGATCTTGGCTATTACAATGAGCAGTTCTTC.

This clonotype was counted many times. The V and J genes are TRBV5-1 and TRBJ1-1; D may be TRBD1 (5 bases). Germline V gives CDR1 SGHRS, CDR2 YFSETQ. The V gene lost 0 bases and the J gene lost 0 bases, with 12 bases spanning the gap. The CDR3 runs 16 residues. CDR3 loop: CASSLAGTTLNTEAFF. DNA for the CDR3: TGCGCCAGCAGCTTGGCAGGGACTACGCTGAACACTGAAGCTTTCTTT.

This chain joins TRBV7-3 and TRBJ2-7; no clear D gene. TRBJ2-5 explains the end of the DNA better; the J call may be wrong. The CDR3 sequence is 13 residues long. CDR1 is SGHTA, CDR2 FQGTGA, per germline. The CDR3: CASSATTLETQYF. For the CDR3, the DNA is TGTGCCAGCAGCGCAACTACGCTAGAGACCCAGTACTTC.

This clonotype has a count of ten or more. V is TRBV15 and J is TRBJ2-5; maybe TRBD1 (6 bases). Germline CDR1 is LNHNV and CDR2 is YYDKDF (reference sequence). The V end lost 1 base, the J end lost 5 bases, and 14 bases lay between the germline ends. The CDR3 runs 15 residues. In DNA, the CDR3 is TGTGCCACCAGCAGAGGAGCAGGGGCCACGGAGACCCAGTACTTC. Its protein is CATSRGAGATETQYF.

The rearrangement links TRBV7-8 to TRBJ2-5, with D possibly being TRBD2 (5 bases). The tail of the sequence fits TRBJ2-7 better, so the J call may be wrong. This CDR3 comprises 14 residues. Per the germline V gene, CDR1 is SGHVS and CDR2 is FQNEAQ. CDR3 in DNA: TGTGCCAGCAGCTTAGCGGGGAGTGTCTACGAGCAGTACTTC. Its protein is CASSLAGSVYEQYF.

There are many counts of this clonotype. The CDR3 region is CASSRLLAGGSEQFF. CDR3 bases: TGTGCCAGCAGCCGCCTTCTAGCGGGAGGTAGTGAGCAGTTCTTC. The chain couples TRBV14 to TRBJ2-1, with 11 positions matching TRBD2. The germline V gene encodes CDR1 SGHDN and CDR2 FVKESK. This CDR3 region has 15 residues. V trimming: 4 bases; J trimming: 9 bases; junction bases outside the gene matches: 8.

A remark on this clonotype: A much more abundant neighbour one base away suggests this may be a read error. The CDR3 carries no conserved terminal phenylalanine or tryptophan, so it likely arises from a read error. The limits of the CDR3 on the DNA are not certain, so only TCRdb's listed CDR3 is given. The rearrangement joins TRBV7-2 to TRBJ2-7; no check of the table's D call, TRBD1, against the DNA was made. The CDR3 sequence runs 16 residues, both termini included. CDR1 SGHTA and CDR2 FQGNSA come from the germline V gene. This CDR3 reads CASSFGTRSYGYNFGS.

This clonotype was observed many times. The chain recombines TRBV6-1 with TRBJ1-1; 8 positions agree with TRBD1. This CDR3 region has 13 residues. V lost 5 bases and J lost 5; bases outside the gene matches: 4. Germline assignment: CDR1 MNHNS and CDR2 SASEGT. Written as DNA, the CDR3 is TGTGCCAGCAGTACAGGGGGTGGAACTGAAGCTTTCTTT. This encodes CASSTGGGTEAFF.

This clonotype is termed large. V and J are TRBV7-6 and TRBJ2-3; no firm D call. The CDR3 extends over 13 amino acids. The germline V and J ends were trimmed by 1 base and 4 bases, with 6 bases remaining between them. CDR1 is SGHVS and CDR2 is FNYEAQ in the germline V gene. The CDR3 nucleotides are TGTGCCAGCAGCTTAGAGTATCCAGATACGCAGTATTTT. Its translation: CASSLEYPDTQYF.

This clonotype was seen only a few times. A much bigger clone sits one base away, suggesting this may be a read error. This rearrangement joins TRBV27 to TRBJ2-1; 10 positions match TRBD1. V gave up 3 bases and J gave up 10 bases; unmatched junction bases: 6. The CDR3 spans 14 residues. Germline CDR1 reads MNHEY; CDR2 reads SMNVEV (reference sequence). The CDR3 coding sequence is TGTGCCAGCAGTTTGCGGACAGGGGGGTACGAGCAGTTCTTC. Translated, it gives CASSLRTGGYEQFF.

The V call is TRBV6-1, the J call TRBJ2-7, with no clear D. TRBJ2-5 matches the DNA end more closely, so the J call is doubtful. Germline-derived CDR1 and CDR2 are MNHNS and SASEGT. The length of the CDR3 is 15 residues. The CDR3 loop is CASSVNLKYQETQYF. CDR3 coding DNA: TGTGCCAGCAGTGTCAATCTAAAGTACCAAGAGACCCAGTACTTC.

The chain has TRBV7-3 and TRBJ2-5, with D unclear. V was clipped by 3 bases and J by 5 bases, with 16 bases between them. This CDR3 contains 15 residues. Germline-derived CDR1 and CDR2 are SGHTA and FQGTGA. The CDR3 DNA reads TGTGCCAGCAGCTTCACACAACCTTTGCGGGAGACCCAGTACTTC. Residues: CASSFTQPLRETQYF.

At least ten counts were recorded for this clonotype. The chain couples TRBV27 to TRBJ2-1, with 10 bases that match TRBD1. The J call may be in error: the DNA end matches TRBJ2-7 better. The CDR3 is made up of 14 amino acids. From germline, CDR1 is MNHEY and CDR2 SMNVEV (reference sequence). CDR3 region: CASKPDRGPYEQYF. In nucleotides, the CDR3 is TGTGCCAGCAAGCCAGACAGGGGGCCGTACGAGCAGTACTTC.

V and J are TRBV7-2 and TRBJ2-3, with 9 bases aligning to TRBD2. Germline-derived CDR1 and CDR2 are SGHTA and FQGNSA. The CDR3 totals 16 residues. The V segment lost 1 base and the J segment 6 bases; nucleotides outside the gene matches: 8. The CDR3 bases are TGTGCCAGCAGCTTAGGCCTAGCGGGAAGGTTGGATACGCAGTATTTT. This translates into CASSLGLAGRLDTQYF.

The chain has TRBV7-6 and TRBJ2-4, with 11 bases fitting TRBD1. Germline V gene data show CDR1 as SGHVS and CDR2 as FNYEAQ. The CDR3 is 17 residues long. The V segment lost 4 bases and the J segment 13 bases; nucleotides outside the gene matches: 18. CDR3 sequence (DNA): TGTGCCAGCAGCTCCCCTCGTGGACAGGGGGCTGGAGATACGCAGTACTTC. Residues: CASSSPRGQGAGDTQYF.

The chain employs TRBV12-3 or TRBV12-4 and TRBJ2-5; 9 nucleotides align to TRBD1. TRBJ2-7 matches the DNA end more closely, so the J call is doubtful. The CDR3 runs to 15 residues. This CDR3 reads CASSLGDRAAYEQYF. The CDR3 DNA reads TGTGCCAGCAGTTTAGGGGACAGGGCGGCGTACGAGCAGTACTTC.

This chain uses TRBV6-6 with TRBJ1-1, with unresolved D. The CDR3 extends over 17 amino acids. The germline V and J ends were trimmed by 2 bases and 0 bases, with 16 bases remaining between them. Germline CDR1 MNHNY, CDR2 SVGAGI (reference sequence). CDR3 protein: CASSYPLVSGMNTEAFF. The CDR3 nucleotides are TGTGCCAGCAGTTACCCACTCGTAAGTGGGATGAACACTGAAGCTTTCTTT.

The CDR3 spells CASSRTGGDSGANVLTF. In DNA form, the CDR3 reads TGTGCCAGCAGCAGGACAGGGGGTGACTCTGGGGCCAACGTCCTGACTTTC. The chain links TRBV28 to TRBJ2-6; 10 bases align to TRBD1. J gave up 0 bases and V 6 bases, and 5 bases lay outside the gene matches. Germline V lookup: CDR1 MDHEN, CDR2 SYDVKM. CDR3 length equals 17 residues.

Written as DNA, the CDR3 is TGTGCCAGCAGTGATGGCCCTAGCGGGTGGAACTACGAGCAGTACTTC. Translation: CASSDGPSGWNYEQYF. The rearrangement joins TRBV6-1 to TRBJ2-4; 8 bases are a match to TRBD2. The J call is uncertain, as TRBJ2-7 better fits the DNA end. The germline CDR1 and CDR2 sequences are MNHNS and SASEGT. CDR3 length equals 16 residues.

This clonotype was observed a few times. The gene calls are TRBV6-1 and TRBJ2-3; D call uncertain. The V and J ends lost 3 bases and 2 bases respectively, with 18 bases between them. Germline V gene sequence: CDR1 MNHNS, CDR2 SASEGT. This CDR3 is built from 17 residues. CDR3 sequence: CASSDRGGGDLTDTQYF. CDR3 in DNA: TGTGCCAGCAGTGATAGAGGCGGCGGAGACCTCACAGATACGCAGTATTTT.

At least ten counts were recorded for this clonotype. The chain employs TRBV5-1 and TRBJ1-3; no firm D call. The CDR3 runs to 14 residues. Looked up from germline, CDR1 is SGHRS and CDR2 is YFSETQ. V was shortened by 0 bases and J by 0 bases, with 4 bases between the two germline ends. In nucleotides, the CDR3 is TGCGCCAGCAGCTTGGGTCTCTCTGGAAACACCATATATTTT. As protein: CASSLGLSGNTIYF.

The chain recombines TRBV12-3 or TRBV12-4 with TRBJ2-5, with D possibly matching TRBD2 (7 bases). The CDR3 loop spans 14 amino acids. Trimming cost V 5 bases and J 7 bases, with 17 bases left between them. In DNA, the CDR3 is TGTGCCAGCAGTACTAGGGAGGGGGGGTGGACCCAGTACTTC. It is translated as CASSTREGGWTQYF.

This clonotype is deemed medium-sized (0.01 to 0.1%). The chain uses TRBV7-9 and TRBJ2-1; D ambiguous. Germline loops: CDR1 SEHNR, CDR2 FQNEAQ (reference sequence). V gave up 7 bases and J gave up 2 bases, with 12 bases separating them. The CDR3 spans 14 residues. The CDR3 is CASTPVGAYNEQFF. The DNA of the CDR3 is TGTGCCAGCACCCCGGTTGGGGCCTACAATGAGCAGTTCTTC.

The table lists this clonotype with a count of one. The chain employs TRBV12-3 or TRBV12-4 and TRBJ2-2; D may be TRBD1 (6 bases). Trimming took 7 bases from V and 2 from J, leaving 14 bases between them. There are 15 residues in the CDR3. The CDR3 bases are TGTGCCAGCAAAAACAGGGTTCTCAACACCGGGGAGCTGTTTTTT. It is translated as CASKNRVLNTGELFF.

The chain uses TRBV7-2 and TRBJ2-7; D ambiguous. Trimming removed 3 bases from V and 3 bases from J, with 9 bases in between. This CDR3 is built from 13 residues. Germline V gene data show CDR1 as SGHTA and CDR2 as FQGNSA. The CDR3 here is CASSLGRIYEQYF. The CDR3 DNA sequence: TGTGCCAGCAGCTTGGGCCGCATCTACGAGCAGTACTTC.

Concerning this clonotype: The conserved final phenylalanine or tryptophan is absent from the CDR3, which likely points to a read error. The DNA is left out, because the CDR3 cannot be placed on it with certainty; the CDR3 is given as TCRdb lists it. The chain is built from TRBV7-9 and TRBJ2-6; TRBD1 is taken as the D call from the table, unchecked against the DNA. Both ends counted, the CDR3 spans 18 residues. Per the germline V gene, CDR1 is SEHNR and CDR2 is FQNEAQ (reference sequence). The CDR3: CASSLGVGGGRETQYFGA.

Ten or more counts support this clonotype. J is TRBJ1-4 and V is TRBV5-6; D may be TRBD1 (5 bases). The V end lost 1 base, the J end lost 5 bases, and 15 bases lay between the germline ends. The germline V gene encodes CDR1 SGHDT and CDR2 YYEEEE. The CDR3 spans 16 residues. CDR3 DNA: TGTGCCAGCAGCTTGCGGCCTACAGGTTTGAATGAAAAACTGTTTTTT. Amino acid sequence: CASSLRPTGLNEKLFF.